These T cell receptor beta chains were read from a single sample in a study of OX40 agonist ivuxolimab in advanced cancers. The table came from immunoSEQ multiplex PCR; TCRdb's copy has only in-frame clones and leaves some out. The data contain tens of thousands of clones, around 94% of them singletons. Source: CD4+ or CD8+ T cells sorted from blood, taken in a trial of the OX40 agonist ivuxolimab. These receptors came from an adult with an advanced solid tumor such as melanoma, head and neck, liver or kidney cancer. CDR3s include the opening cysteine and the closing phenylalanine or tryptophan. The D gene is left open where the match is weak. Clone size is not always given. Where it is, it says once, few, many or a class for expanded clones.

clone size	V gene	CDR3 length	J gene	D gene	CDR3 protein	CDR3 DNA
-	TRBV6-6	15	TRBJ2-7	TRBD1	CASSYSNFGDRGEYF	TGTGCCAGCAGTTACTCGAATTTTGGAGACAGGGGGGAGTACTTC
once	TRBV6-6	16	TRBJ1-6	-	CASRGTVSSYNSPLHF	TGTGCCAGCAGGGGGACGGTGAGCTCCTATAATTCACCCCTCCACTTT
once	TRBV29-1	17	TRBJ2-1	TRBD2	CSAQIRTSGGAVNEQFF	TGCAGCGCCCAGATCCGGACTAGCGGGGGGGCTGTTAATGAGCAGTTCTTC
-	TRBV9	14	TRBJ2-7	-	CASSVASDSYEQYF	TGTGCCAGCAGCGTGGCTAGCGACTCCTACGAGCAGTACTTC
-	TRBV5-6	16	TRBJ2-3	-	CASSLGPQRGPDTQYF	TGTGCCAGCAGCTTGGGGCCACAACGAGGCCCAGATACGCAGTATTTT
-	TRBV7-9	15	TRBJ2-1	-	CASSPPQPGVHEQFF	TGTGCCAGCAGCCCACCGCAGCCGGGAGTCCATGAGCAGTTCTTC
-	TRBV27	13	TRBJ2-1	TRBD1	CASSPGQYNEQFF	TGTGCCAGCAGTCCGGGACAGTACAATGAGCAGTTCTTC
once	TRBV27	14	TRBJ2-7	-	CASSSTGSSYEQYF	TGTGCCAGCAGTTCGACTGGAAGCTCCTACGAGCAGTACTTC
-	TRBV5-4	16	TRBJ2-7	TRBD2	CASSWGLAGDNYEQYF	TGTGCCAGCAGCTGGGGACTAGCGGGGGACAATTACGAGCAGTACTTC
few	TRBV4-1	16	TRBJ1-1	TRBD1	CASSQEGTGEDTEAFF	TGCGCCAGCAGCCAAGAGGGGACAGGGGAGGACACTGAAGCTTTCTTT
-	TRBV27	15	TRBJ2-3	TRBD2	CASSTPGGSTDTQYF	TGTGCCAGCAGTACCCCGGGGGGATCCACAGATACGCAGTATTTT
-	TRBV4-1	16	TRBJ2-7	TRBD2	CASSQDRTSGDYEQYF	TGCGCCAGCAGCCAAGACCGGACTAGCGGGGACTACGAGCAGTACTTC
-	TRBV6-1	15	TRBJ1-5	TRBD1	CASSEWGQGSQPQHF	TGTGCCAGCAGTGAATGGGGACAGGGGAGCCAGCCCCAGCATTTT
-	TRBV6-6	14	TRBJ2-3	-	CASSLSASTDTQYF	TGTGCCAGCAGCTTAAGTGCTAGCACAGATACGCAGTATTTT
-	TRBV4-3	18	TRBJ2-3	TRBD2	CASSQDTRWEGSTDTQYF	TGCGCCAGCAGCCAAGATACAAGGTGGGAGGGGAGCACAGATACGCAGTATTTT
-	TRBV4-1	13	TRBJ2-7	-	CASSQTTDYEQYF	TGCGCCAGCAGCCAAACCACAGACTACGAGCAGTACTTC
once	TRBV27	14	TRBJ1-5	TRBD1	CASSSGTGVQPQHF	TGTGCCAGCAGTTCAGGGACAGGGGTACAGCCCCAGCATTTT
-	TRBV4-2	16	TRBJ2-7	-	CASSQTSGEDNYEQYF	TGTGCCAGCAGCCAAACATCAGGGGAGGACAACTACGAGCAGTACTTC
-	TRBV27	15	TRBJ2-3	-	CASSFSPSRGDTQYF	TGTGCCAGCAGTTTTTCTCCCTCTAGGGGAGATACGCAGTATTTT
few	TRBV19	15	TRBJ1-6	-	CASNWGGGGNSPLHF	TGTGCCAGTAATTGGGGCGGAGGTGGTAATTCACCCCTCCACTTT
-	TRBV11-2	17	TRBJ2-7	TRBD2	CASSLLAGDAPSWEQYF	TGTGCCAGCAGCTTACTAGCGGGCGATGCTCCCTCCTGGGAGCAGTACTTC
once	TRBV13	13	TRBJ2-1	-	CASSAYTDNEQFF	TGTGCCAGCAGCGCTTATACTGACAATGAGCAGTTCTTC
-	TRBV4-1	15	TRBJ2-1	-	CASSQESHSYNEQFF	TGCGCCAGCAGCCAAGAAAGCCACTCCTACAATGAGCAGTTCTTC
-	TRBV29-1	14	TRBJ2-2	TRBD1	CSVPEGAYTGELFF	TGCAGCGTTCCCGAGGGGGCGTACACCGGGGAGCTGTTTTTT
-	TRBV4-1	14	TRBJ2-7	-	CASSQGAGTYEQYF	TGCGCCAGCAGCCAAGGGGCAGGGACCTACGAGCAGTACTTC
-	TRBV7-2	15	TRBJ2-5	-	CASSLFPGLRETQYF	TGTGCCAGCAGCTTATTCCCGGGGCTGCGGGAGACCCAGTACTTC
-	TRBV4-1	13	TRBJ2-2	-	CASSQDMNGELFF	TGCGCCAGCAGCCAAGATATGAACGGGGAGCTGTTTTTT
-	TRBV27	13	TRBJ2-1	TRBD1	CASRGQGANEQFF	TGTGCCAGCAGGGGACAGGGGGCCAATGAGCAGTTCTTC
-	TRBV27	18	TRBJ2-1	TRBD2	CASSLFLGLAGAYNEQFF	TGTGCCAGCAGTTTATTTTTGGGACTAGCGGGAGCATACAATGAGCAGTTCTTC
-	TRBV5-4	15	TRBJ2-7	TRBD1	CASSLGQGASYEQYF	TGTGCCAGCAGCTTGGGACAGGGGGCGTCCTACGAGCAGTACTTC